The clone carrying this T cell receptor (beta chain) occurred a few times. Its target is unknown. Scientists made TCR beta libraries using quantitative 5'-RACE with molecular barcodes. TCRdb re-derived calls from the 5' RACE reads in MiXCR, one entry per CDR3 protein. The table has 240,000 or so distinct CDR3 sequences, 8% to 9.5% seen once. The V end lost 0 bases, the J end lost 0 bases, and 15 bases lay between the germline ends. CDR3 length: 17 amino acids. Germline loops: CDR1 SGHRS, CDR2 YFSETQ. These data are taken from a study of CD8 T cells in ankylosing spondylitis. The study's findings and limits: Ankylosing spondylitis blood appeared to carry a characteristic TCR beta motif of fewer than 10 highly homologous variants. Matched ankylosing spondylitis synovial fluid reportedly showed significant enrichment of disease-linked clones. Disease-linked clones bore a CD8+ phenotype, appearing relatively rarely in peripheral blood.

Sequenced material: blood, either unsorted or a sorted T cell fraction (not recorded which). The receptor was isolated from a male donor with ankylosing spondylitis or in good health (not recorded which). V usage is TRBV5-1 and J usage is TRBJ1-2; no firm D call. The CDR3 region is CASSLDGRREANYGYTF. CDR3 sequence (DNA): TGCGCCAGCAGCTTGGACGGCAGGCGGGAGGCTAACTATGGCTACACCTTC.